This T cell receptor (beta chain) comes out of a study of CXCR3-negative and CXCR3-positive naive CD8 T cells. Findings of the study overall: Naive subsets had comparable surface CD5, so TRB CDR3 properties gauged TCR strength. Naive CXCR3-positive and CXCR3-negative cells shared TRBV-TRBJ usage; memory cells diverged.

The germline gives CDR1 SQVTM, CDR2 ANQGSEA. CDR3 length: 13 amino acids. The sorting of each CD8+ T cell subset was done in triplicate, at some 270,000 cells each. The authors gated naive CD8+ T cells as CD45RO-CCR7+CD27+CD95-. As to this clonotype: Its antigen is as yet unknown.

The libraries of TRB cDNA were constructed through 5' RACE using UMI labels. TCRdb derives one entry per CDR3 protein from the 5' RACE reads, leaving out DNA. Here the sample table reports 90,000 to 95,000 distinct CDR3 sequences. The TCR sequence derives from a human donor in good health. Some clones in this sample may be carry-over from other donors' samples. The chain links TRBV29-1 to TRBJ2-7. Material: naive CXCR3- CD8+ T cells from blood. Subset in this sample: CD45RO-CCR7+CD27+CD95- naive CD8+ T cells lacking CXCR3 (TNR3-). This CDR3 reads CSVGAGTPYEQYF.